Listed here are 29 T cell receptor beta chains from one sample, sequenced in a study of shared clonotypes between healthy human individuals. Profiling relied on immunoSEQ multiplex PCR, and the TCRdb table lists in-frame clones only, not all of them. The data hold roughly 660,000 clones, with 90% observed a single time. The specimen was memory CD8+ T cells from PBMCs. Indicated subset: CD45RO+ cells pooled with CCR7-negative TemRA cells. The source is a young man in good health. Some clones in this sample may be carry-over from other donors' samples.

This clone was seen more than once but under ten times. The chain joins TRBV7-6 to TRBJ1-1, with D possibly matching TRBD1 (5 bases). Germline CDR1 reads SGHVS; CDR2 reads FNYEAQ. This CDR3 is built from 12 residues. Trimming removed 3 bases from V and 8 bases from J, with 10 bases in between. CDR3 DNA: TGTGCCAGCAGCTTTCAGGGAAGAGAAGCTTTCTTT. Translated, it gives CASSFQGREAFF. Supplemented by reference TRBV7-6 and TRBJ1-1, the full variable domain reads GAGVSQSPRYKVTKRGQDVALRCDPISGHVSLYWYRQALGQGPEFLTYFNYEAQQDKSGLPNDRFSAERPEGSISTLTIQRTEQRDSAMYRCASSFQGREAFFGQGTRLTVV.

The V call is TRBV19, the J call TRBJ1-1; D is perhaps TRBD1 (5 bases). The germline CDR1 and CDR2 sequences are LNHDA and SQIVND (reference sequence). Trimming stripped 8 bases from V and 6 bases from J, with 19 bases between. The CDR3 extends over 14 amino acids. CDR3: CASSSGAKDPEAFF. CDR3 DNA: TGTGCCAGTTCTTCCGGGGCTAAGGACCCTGAAGCTTTCTTT. Supplemented by reference TRBV19 and TRBJ1-1, the full variable domain reads DGGITQSPKYLFRKEGQNVTLSCEQNLNHDAMYWYRQDPGQGLRLIYYSQIVNDFQKGDIAEGYSVSREKKESFPLTVTSAQKNPTAFYLCASSSGAKDPEAFFGQGTRLTVV.

This chain uses TRBV4-1 with TRBJ2-2, with 8 positions matching TRBD2. Looked up from germline, CDR1 is MGHRA and CDR2 is YSYEKL. The CDR3 length is 18 residues. V shed 0 bases and J 8 bases; nucleotides not matched to a gene: 14. The CDR3 is CASSQDPYSGTFPGELFF. CDR3 DNA sequence: TGCGCCAGCAGCCAAGATCCCTATAGCGGGACCTTCCCGGGGGAGCTGTTTTTT.

This chain connects TRBV28 to TRBJ2-7, with a weak D call TRBD1 (6 bases). Germline CDR1 is MDHEN and CDR2 is SYDVKM. Trimming removed 6 bases from V and 1 base from J, with 10 bases in between. The CDR3 has 13 amino acids. The CDR3 here is CASRPTGSYEQYF. The CDR3 nucleotides are TGTGCCAGCAGACCCACAGGGTCCTACGAGCAGTACTTC.

Only one count was recorded for this clone. The V and J genes are TRBV18 and TRBJ2-4, with TRBD1 matching over 7 bases. The CDR3 has 14 amino acids. Germline CDR1 reads KGHSH; CDR2 reads LQKENI. Trimming cost V 3 bases and J 8 bases; bases outside gene matches: 7. In DNA form, the CDR3 reads TGTGCCAGCTCACCGCCCGCTGACAGGGACATTCAGTACTTC. Translation gives CASSPPADRDIQYF.

CDR3 protein: CASISLAGGYTF. The CDR3 DNA sequence: TGTGCCAGCATCTCCTTGGCGGGAGGCTACACCTTC. The chain carries TRBV6-8 and TRBJ1-2, with D unresolved. The CDR3 is made up of 12 amino acids. Per the germline V gene, CDR1 is MNHGY and CDR2 is SAAAGT. Trimming removed 7 bases at V and 8 bases at J, with 14 bases between.

The V and J genes are TRBV6-5 and TRBJ2-5; no firm D call. Germline V gene sequence: CDR1 MNHEY, CDR2 SVGAGI. The CDR3 is 13 amino acids. Trimming removed 6 bases at V and 0 bases at J, with 8 bases between. The CDR3 spells CASSDTYQETQYF. CDR3 coding DNA: TGTGCCAGCAGCGACACGTACCAAGAGACCCAGTACTTC.

J is TRBJ2-1 and V is TRBV9, with D maybe TRBD1 (6 bases). V lost 3 bases, J lost 6 bases, and 13 bases lay in between. This CDR3 region has 14 residues. Germline loops: CDR1 SGDLS, CDR2 YYNGEE. In nucleotides, the CDR3 is TGTGCCAGCAGCGGTGGACAGTTACTCAATGAGCAGTTCTTC. Protein product: CASSGGQLLNEQFF.

The gene calls are TRBV6-1 and TRBJ2-7, with TRBD2 identical over 11 bases. CDR1 and CDR2 from the germline V gene are MNHNS and SASEGT. The ends lost 3 bases at V and 4 bases at J; junction bases unmatched: 11. This CDR3 has 17 amino acids. In DNA form, the CDR3 reads TGTGCCAGCAGTGATCTTCGATCCAGGACTAGCGGGTACGAGCAGTACTTC. It yields the protein CASSDLRSRTSGYEQYF.

Here the CDR3 DNA reads TGTGCCATCAGTGAGTTTGGGACAGGACCTGGAAACACCATATATTTT. This sequence encodes CAISEFGTGPGNTIYF. This chain joins TRBV10-3 and TRBJ1-3, with 8 bases fitting TRBD1. There are 16 residues in the CDR3. Germline V lookup: CDR1 ENHRY, CDR2 SYGVKD. V trimming: 1 base; J trimming: 2 bases; junction bases outside the gene matches: 4.

The V gene is TRBV9, the J gene TRBJ2-7, with 8 bases that match TRBD1. Trimming removed 3 bases from V and 6 bases from J; junction bases left unmatched: 8. The CDR3 spans 14 residues. Germline CDR1 reads SGDLS; CDR2 reads YYNGEE. The CDR3 DNA sequence: TGTGCCAGCAGCGCGGACAGGGTAGTCCGCGAGCAGTACTTC. It codes for CASSADRVVREQYF.

The CDR3 here is CASRSGLVSGEQFF. In nucleotides, the CDR3 is TGTGCCAGCAGATCCGGACTAGTCTCAGGTGAGCAGTTCTTC. The chain recombines TRBV7-2 with TRBJ2-1; TRBD2 matches 7 bases. J lost 9 bases, V lost 6 bases, and 11 bases had no gene match. There are 14 residues in the CDR3. Germline CDR1 is SGHTA and CDR2 is FQGNSA.

With respect to this clone: This sample also contains other DNA sequences that code for the same CDR3. The V gene is TRBV27, the J gene TRBJ2-7; 9 bases line up with TRBD2. Trimming removed 5 bases from V and 0 bases from J; junction bases left unmatched: 2. Per germline, CDR1 MNHEY and CDR2 SMNVEV (reference sequence). This CDR3 has 14 residues. CDR3: CASSLAGNSYEQYF. Written as DNA, the CDR3 is TGTGCCAGCAGTCTAGCGGGAAACTCCTACGAGCAGTACTTC.

The V gene is TRBV10-1, the J gene TRBJ2-3; 7 bases line up with TRBD2. The CDR3 contains 12 residues. V dropped 4 bases and J dropped 7; count of bases not matched to a gene: 2. In germline, CDR1 is WNHNN, CDR2 SYGVQD (reference sequence). Written as DNA, the CDR3 is TGCGCCAGCAGTGGACTAGCAAATACGCAGTATTTT. It specifies CASSGLANTQYF.

This rearrangement joins TRBV5-4 to TRBJ2-7; 8 nucleotides match TRBD2. The CDR3 runs 16 residues. With 0 bases clipped from V and 3 bases from J, the junction kept 8 bases outside the gene matches. CDR1 and CDR2 from the germline V gene are SGHNT and YYREEE (reference sequence). The CDR3 here is CASSLAPREGLYEQYF. CDR3 coding DNA: TGTGCCAGCAGCTTGGCCCCTCGGGAGGGCCTCTACGAGCAGTACTTC.

The rearrangement links TRBV28 to TRBJ2-3; 7 positions agree with TRBD2. CDR3 length: 18 residues. Germline lookup yields CDR1 MDHEN and CDR2 SYDVKM. V dropped 4 bases and J dropped 3; count of bases not matched to a gene: 16. This chain's CDR3 is CASSSWTTGGGETDTQYF. For the CDR3, the DNA is TGTGCCAGCAGTTCCTGGACAACGGGGGGTGGAGAGACAGATACGCAGTATTTT. The full variable domain, with the rest looked up from reference TRBV28 and TRBJ2-3, is DVKVTQSSRYLVKRTGEKVFLECVQDMDHENMFWYRQDPGLGLRLIYFSYDVKMKEKGDIPEGYSVSREKKERFSLILESASTNQTSMYLCASSSWTTGGGETDTQYFGPGTRLTVL.

The CDR3 reads CASSPRTSGTYEQYF. DNA for the CDR3: TGTGCCAGCAGCCCTCGGACTAGCGGGACTTACGAGCAGTACTTC. The V call is TRBV7-8, the J call TRBJ2-7, with TRBD2 matching 12 bases. CDR1 is SGHVS and CDR2 is FQNEAQ in the germline V gene. CDR3 size: 15 residues. Trimming at V came to 5 bases and at J to 4 bases, leaving 6 bases not matched to a gene.

The chain recombines TRBV9 with TRBJ2-1; D is possibly TRBD2 (5 bases). The CDR3 has 15 residues. Deletions cut 3 bases from V and 0 bases from J, with 10 bases between. CDR1 and CDR2 (germline): SGDLS, YYNGEE. The CDR3 DNA reads as TGTGCCAGCAGCGGTGAGGGTTCCTCCTACAATGAGCAGTTCTTC. Amino acids: CASSGEGSSYNEQFF.

This CDR3 is CASTDRGLLSYEQYF. In DNA form, the CDR3 reads TGCGCCAGCACCGACAGGGGCCTCCTTTCCTACGAGCAGTACTTC. The rearrangement uses TRBV5-1 and TRBJ2-7; 8 positions match TRBD1. Germline V lookup: CDR1 SGHRS, CDR2 YFSETQ. This CDR3 is 15 amino acids long. The J segment lost 1 base and the V segment lost 6 bases, leaving 9 bases of the junction unmatched.

The chain carries TRBV9 and TRBJ1-2; 7 bases are shared with TRBD1. This CDR3 has 15 amino acids. Germline loops: CDR1 SGDLS, CDR2 YYNGEE. J gave up 8 bases and V 0 bases, and 10 bases lay outside the gene matches. This CDR3 reads CASSVANTGEGGYTF. The CDR3 bases are TGTGCCAGCAGCGTAGCTAATACAGGGGAAGGGGGCTACACCTTC.

This clone turned up a few times. The CDR3 DNA follows: TGTGCCAGCAGCCAGTCGACAGGGCGGGGTTCACCCCTCCACTTT. Its translation is CASSQSTGRGSPLHF. V and J are TRBV14 and TRBJ1-6; 7 nucleotides agree with TRBD1. CDR3 length: 15 residues. With 3 bases clipped from V and 9 bases from J, the junction kept 8 bases outside the gene matches. CDR1 is SGHDN, CDR2 FVKESK, per germline.

The V call is TRBV29-1, the J call TRBJ2-1, with 7 positions matching TRBD2. Germline values: CDR1 SQVTM, CDR2 ANQGSEA. The trim removed 1 base at V and 0 bases at J, leaving 3 bases unmatched. There are 15 residues in the CDR3. CDR3 nucleotides: TGCAGCGTTGAAGCCAGCGGGGCCTCCTACAATGAGCAGTTCTTC. Protein: CSVEASGASYNEQFF.

CDR3: CASSELGLAGLISDTQYF. CDR3 DNA: TGTGCCAGCAGTGAACTAGGCCTGGCAGGTTTAATATCCGATACGCAGTATTTT. The rearrangement joins TRBV6-1 to TRBJ2-3, with D hard to call. Trimming took 2 bases from V and 6 from J, leaving 24 bases between them. There are 18 residues in the CDR3. Germline V CDR1 and CDR2: MNHNS, SASEGT.

This clone showed up just once. This sequence joins TRBV11-2 and TRBJ2-2; D is undetermined. V gave up 4 bases and J gave up 0 bases, with 12 bases separating them. The germline gives CDR1 SGHAT, CDR2 FQNNGV. The CDR3 length is 16 residues. CDR3 sequence (DNA): TGTGCCAGCAGCTCCCGTGGTGCTTCGAACACCGGGGAGCTGTTTTTT. Encoded protein: CASSSRGASNTGELFF. Full variable domain (outside the CDR3, taken from reference TRBV11-2 and TRBJ2-2): EAGVAQSPRYKIIEKRQSVAFWCNPISGHATLYWYQQILGQGPKLLIQFQNNGVVDDSQLPKDRFSAERLKGVDSTLKIQPAKLEDSAVYLCASSSRGASNTGELFFGEGSRLTVL.

The chain is built from TRBV27 and TRBJ1-1; D is unresolved. The ends were cut back, 5 bases at V and 0 bases at J, with 13 bases in the middle. Germline lookup yields CDR1 MNHEY and CDR2 SMNVEV (reference sequence). This CDR3 is built from 15 residues. The CDR3 region has the DNA TGTGCCAGCAGTCACCCACCTTCGATGAACACTGAAGCTTTCTTT. Amino acids: CASSHPPSMNTEAFF.

The chain recombines TRBV6-5 with TRBJ2-7, with D possibly TRBD2 on 6 matching bases. The CDR3 sequence is 16 residues long. CDR1 and CDR2 from the germline V gene are MNHEY and SVGAGI. V lost 0 bases to trimming and J lost 4 bases, with 16 bases between them. The CDR3 sequence: CASSYSIPGDVYEQYF. The CDR3 coding sequence is TGTGCCAGCAGTTACTCGATCCCGGGAGACGTATACGAGCAGTACTTC.

This clone has a handful of counts. The V call is TRBV4-2, the J call TRBJ1-2, with D possibly being TRBD1 (6 bases). The germline gives CDR1 LGHNA, CDR2 YNFKEQ. This CDR3 is built from 15 residues. Between the trimmed V and J ends, which lost 0 bases and 4 bases, there was a span of 12 bases. The CDR3 protein is CASSQDRGRGYGYTF. CDR3 nucleotide sequence: TGTGCCAGCAGCCAAGACAGGGGAAGAGGCTATGGCTACACCTTC.

This chain uses TRBV28 with TRBJ2-7, with D maybe TRBD2 (6 bases). Per germline, CDR1 MDHEN and CDR2 SYDVKM. This CDR3 has 15 amino acids. V was cut by 2 bases and J by 0 bases, with 11 bases left in between. CDR3 loop: CASSLLGGSSYEQYF. CDR3 sequence (DNA): TGTGCCAGCAGTTTACTCGGGGGAAGCTCCTACGAGCAGTACTTC. The variable domain in full, with the rest retrieved from reference TRBV28 and TRBJ2-7, is DVKVTQSSRYLVKRTGEKVFLECVQDMDHENMFWYRQDPGLGLRLIYFSYDVKMKEKGDIPEGYSVSREKKERFSLILESASTNQTSMYLCASSLLGGSSYEQYFGPGTRLTVT.

The chain recombines TRBV27 with TRBJ2-1; D might be TRBD2 (7 bases). Per germline, CDR1 MNHEY and CDR2 SMNVEV (reference sequence). V was cut by 1 base and J by 12 bases, with 19 bases left in between. The CDR3 length is 15 residues. The CDR3 nucleotides are TGTGCCAGCAGTTTATGGGGGGGCGTGATTGAACGGCAGTTCTTC. It yields the protein CASSLWGGVIERQFF.